The clone carrying this TCR beta chain has more than one count but fewer than ten. Its specificity is not known. The record originates from a study of post-analysis software for immune sequencing data. The wider study: Courses of disease covered relapsing-remitting, secondary progressive and progressive-relapsing multiple sclerosis. The study, taken as a whole, reports: About 5 TRBV segments were significantly more frequent in patients than in controls. TRBV5-6, TRBV5-1 and TRBV20-1 were among these segments.

TCR beta cDNA libraries had unique molecular identifiers. TCRdb re-derived calls from the PCR reads in MiXCR, one entry per CDR3 protein. In the table there are some 370,000 distinct CDR3 sequences, around 37% of which are singletons. Trimming took 7 bases from V and 9 from J; bases not matched to a gene: 6. This CDR3 region has 13 residues. Germline V gene sequence: CDR1 WSHSY, CDR2 SAAADI. The sequencing input was blood. This chain uses TRBV10-2 with TRBJ2-1; 10 nucleotides match TRBD2. The TCR comes from a girl aged 10-17 years with multiple sclerosis. CDR3 sequence reads: CASKRGGRGEQFF. CDR3 bases: TGCGCCAGCAAGCGGGGGGGCCGCGGTGAGCAGTTCTTC.